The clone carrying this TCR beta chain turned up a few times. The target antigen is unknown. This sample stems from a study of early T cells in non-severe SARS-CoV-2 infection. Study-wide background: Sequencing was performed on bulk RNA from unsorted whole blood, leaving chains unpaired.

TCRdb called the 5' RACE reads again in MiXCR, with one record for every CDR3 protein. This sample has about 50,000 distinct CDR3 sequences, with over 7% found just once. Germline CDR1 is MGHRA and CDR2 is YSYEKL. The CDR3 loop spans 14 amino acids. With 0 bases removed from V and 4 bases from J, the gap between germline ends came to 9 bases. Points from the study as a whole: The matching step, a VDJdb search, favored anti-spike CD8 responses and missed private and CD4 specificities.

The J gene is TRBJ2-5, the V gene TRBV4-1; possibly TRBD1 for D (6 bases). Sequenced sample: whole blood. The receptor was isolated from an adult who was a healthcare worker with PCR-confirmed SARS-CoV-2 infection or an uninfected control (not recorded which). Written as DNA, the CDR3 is TGCGCCAGCAGCCAAGATCCAGGGGCAGAGACCCAGTACTTC. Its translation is CASSQDPGAETQYF.